This is a list of T cell receptor beta chains from one sample in a study of post-analysis software for immune sequencing data. TCRdb fed the PCR reads into MiXCR, producing one record per CDR3 protein. The repertoire has about 540,000 distinct CDR3 sequences, 34% of them found once; the top ten carry 4.5% to 7.5%. The sequencing sample was made of blood. The receptors shown here come from a girl aged 2-17 years with multiple sclerosis. The CDR3 runs from the conserved cysteine through the conserved F or W. A D gene is named only where the DNA matches it firmly. Expanded clones are given a class, and other clones once, few, many or no size at all.

few	TRBV5-1	TRBJ2-5	TRBD1	CASSLTGTGPSGYQETQYF	TGCGCCAGCAGCTTGACAGGGACAGGCCCTTCGGGGTACCAAGAGACCCAGTACTTC
few	TRBV20-1	TRBJ2-7	TRBD1	CSARRTGQGSYEQYF	TGCAGTGCTAGACGGACGGGACAGGGATCCTACGAGCAGTACTTC
.	TRBV6-5	TRBJ2-7	TRBD1	CASSSYATGGYEQYF	TGTGCCAGCAGCTCGTACGCTACAGGGGGTTACGAGCAGTACTTC
few	TRBV4-1	TRBJ2-7	.	CASSQPSTGAPYEQYF	TGCGCCAGCAGCCAGCCCAGTACGGGAGCCCCCTACGAGCAGTACTTC
.	TRBV5-6	TRBJ1-2	TRBD1	CASSPILTGFGGYTF	TGTGCCAGCAGCCCGATTCTGACAGGGTTTGGAGGCTACACCTTC
.	TRBV10-3	TRBJ2-5	.	CAISETRIQETQYF	TGTGCCATCAGTGAGACTAGGATCCAAGAGACCCAGTACTTC
.	TRBV7-8	TRBJ2-4	TRBD2	CASSLGLAGFQYF	TGTGCCAGCAGCTTAGGGCTAGCGGGGTTTCAGTACTTC
.	TRBV20-1	TRBJ2-1	.	CSAPWAARRDNEQFF	TGCAGTGCCCCGTGGGCGGCTAGGCGGGACAACGAGCAGTTCTTC
.	TRBV7-2	TRBJ2-7	TRBD2	CASSSPTLAGVSYEQYF	TGTGCCAGCAGCTCCCCAACACTAGCGGGGGTATCCTACGAGCAGTACTTC
.	TRBV4-2	TRBJ2-1	TRBD2	CASSQDHPSGGVTVYNEQFF	TGTGCCAGCAGCCAAGATCACCCTAGCGGGGGGGTAACAGTGTACAATGAGCAGTTCTTC
few	TRBV5-1	TRBJ1-5	TRBD1	CASSLGTGHNQPQHF	TGCGCCAGCAGCTTGGGGACAGGTCACAATCAGCCCCAGCATTTT
many	TRBV6-6	TRBJ2-6	.	CASSYLKGAGANVLTF	TGTGCCAGCAGTTACTTAAAGGGAGCTGGGGCCAACGTCCTGACTTTC
few	TRBV7-2	TRBJ2-5	TRBD2	CASSSTSVATQYF	TGTGCCAGCAGCTCGACTAGCGTGGCGACCCAGTACTTC
few	TRBV5-1	TRBJ2-3	TRBD2	CASSTGTSGSTDTQYF	TGCGCCAGCAGCACGGGAACTAGCGGTAGCACAGATACGCAGTATTTT
.	TRBV7-6	TRBJ1-2	TRBD1	CASSPGTGGQGYTF	TGTGCCAGCAGCCCGGGGACAGGGGGCCAGGGCTACACCTTC
once	TRBV20-1	TRBJ2-3	TRBD2	CSASVAGAATDTQYF	TGCAGTGCTAGCGTAGCGGGGGCCGCCACAGATACGCAGTATTTT
few	TRBV20-1	TRBJ2-3	TRBD2	CSAFSGNTDTQYF	TGCAGTGCCTTTAGCGGGAACACAGATACGCAGTATTTT
.	TRBV6-6	TRBJ1-1	TRBD1	CASSFPRQGETEAFF	TGTGCCAGCAGTTTCCCGAGACAGGGGGAGACTGAAGCTTTCTTT
.	TRBV11-2	TRBJ2-4	.	CASSLGGGKNIQYF	TGTGCCAGCAGCTTAGGAGGGGGCAAAAACATTCAGTACTTC
many	TRBV6-1	TRBJ2-2	.	CASRGWGTANTGELFF	TGTGCCAGTAGGGGTTGGGGCACGGCGAACACCGGGGAGCTGTTTTTT
.	TRBV12-3/TRBV12-4	TRBJ1-1	.	CASSFAGHTEAFF	TGTGCCAGCAGTTTTGCGGGTCACACTGAAGCTTTCTTT
.	TRBV20-1	TRBJ2-2	TRBD2	CSAEVAGRTGELFF	TGCAGTGCTGAGGTAGCGGGTCGCACCGGGGAGCTGTTTTTT
.	TRBV29-1	TRBJ1-1	.	CSVDGTEAFF	TGCAGCGTTGACGGCACTGAAGCTTTCTTT
few	TRBV5-1	TRBJ2-1	.	CASSLGLGPPYQTSNEQFF	TGCGCCAGCAGCTTGGGCCTAGGGCCTCCATATCAAACGAGTAATGAGCAGTTCTTC
.	TRBV14	TRBJ2-7	.	CASSQEAAYEQYF	TGTGCCAGCAGCCAAGAGGCCGCCTACGAGCAGTACTTC
once	TRBV5-1	TRBJ2-1	TRBD2	CASNDGLAGYQGHNEQFF	TGCGCCAGCAACGATGGACTAGCGGGGTACCAGGGCCACAATGAGCAGTTCTTC
once	TRBV14	TRBJ2-4	.	CASSQPPDIQYF	TGTGCCAGCAGCCAACCCCCCGACATTCAGTACTTC
few	TRBV29-1	TRBJ1-6	TRBD1	CSRCSAWDSINSPLHF	TGCAGCCGTTGCTCAGCGTGGGACAGCATCAATTCACCCCTCCACTTT